A selection of T cell receptor beta chains follows, all from one sample in a study of blood T cell repertoires in COVID-19. Generated by immunoSEQ multiplex PCR, the TCRdb table keeps only in-frame clones and is missing some. The table has 160,000 or so clones, around 90% seen once. The sample was peripheral blood. Receptors were obtained from a woman aged 60 to 75 who had recovered from COVID-19. CDR3s include the opening cysteine and the closing phenylalanine or tryptophan. D genes are given only for firm matches. The size field is filled for only some rows; it gives once, few, many or a size class.

D gene: .
V gene: TRBV28
clone size: .
J gene: TRBJ2-5
CDR3 DNA: TGTGCCAGCAGTTCCTTATCAGTGGGGGGAGCGTGGGAGACCCAGTACTTC
CDR3 protein: CASSSLSVGGAWETQYF

D gene: .
V gene: TRBV2
clone size: .
J gene: TRBJ2-1
CDR3 DNA: TGTGCCACTGCTCAAGGGACAATCCAAGGCGAGCAGTTCTTC
CDR3 protein: CATAQGTIQGEQFF

D gene: .
V gene: TRBV4-2
clone size: .
J gene: TRBJ1-5
CDR3 DNA: TGTGCCAGCAGCTTTGCAGGGGAGAGCAATCAGCCCCAGCATTTT
CDR3 protein: CASSFAGESNQPQHF

D gene: TRBD1
V gene: TRBV5-1
clone size: few
J gene: TRBJ2-2
CDR3 DNA: TGCGCCAGCTATACAAGGGGGCGCTTCACCGGGGAGCTGTTTTTT
CDR3 protein: CASYTRGRFTGELFF

D gene: .
V gene: TRBV7-9
clone size: .
J gene: TRBJ1-1
CDR3 DNA: TGTGCCAGTTTCAGGGATGGGTTGAACACTGAAGCTTTCTTT
CDR3 protein: CASFRDGLNTEAFF

D gene: TRBD2
V gene: TRBV7-8
clone size: .
J gene: TRBJ2-1
CDR3 DNA: TGTGCCAGCAGCTTAGCGGGTAGCGGGGGGCAAGCCTACAATGAGCAGTTCTTC
CDR3 protein: CASSLAGSGGQAYNEQFF

D gene: .
V gene: TRBV29-1
clone size: .
J gene: TRBJ1-2
CDR3 DNA: TGCAGCGTTGGGAGAACAGGTTCTAACTATGGCTACACCTTC
CDR3 protein: CSVGRTGSNYGYTF

D gene: TRBD1
V gene: TRBV24-1
clone size: .
J gene: TRBJ1-2
CDR3 DNA: TGTGCCACCTCGAGGACAGGGGGCGGGTACACCTTC
CDR3 protein: CATSRTGGGYTF

D gene: TRBD1
V gene: TRBV28
clone size: once
J gene: TRBJ2-7
CDR3 DNA: TGTGCCAGCAGTGACAGGGGTGAGCAGTACTTC
CDR3 protein: CASSDRGEQYF

D gene: .
V gene: TRBV10-3
clone size: .
J gene: TRBJ2-5
CDR3 DNA: TGTGCCAGCAAGGACAGCCTGGGTGGCGAGACCCAGTACTTC
CDR3 protein: CASKDSLGGETQYF